These 28 T cell receptor beta chains originate from one sample sequenced in a study of cytomegalovirus exposure and HLA in healthy donors. The study ran its PCR with 60 Vbeta and 13 Jbeta primers. The method was immunoSEQ multiplex PCR; TCRdb's version includes in-frame clones alone and lacks a portion of them. This repertoire shows 130,000 to 150,000 clones, over 60% found once; its top ten account for 1.7%. Sequenced sample: PBMCs. These receptors were collected from a woman under 40 in good health and CMV-seronegative.

The chain joins TRBV5-1 to TRBJ1-2; no clear D. The germline V and J ends were trimmed by 0 bases and 7 bases, with 10 bases remaining between them. Germline values: CDR1 SGHRS, CDR2 YFSETQ. CDR3 length: 13 residues. The DNA for the CDR3 is TGCGCCAGCAGCTTGGACGGACTTGGTGGCTACACCTTC. It yields the protein CASSLDGLGGYTF.

The V call is TRBV12-1, the J call TRBJ2-5; the D call TRBD2 from the table was never checked on the DNA. TRBV12-1 is assigned pseudogene status. This CDR3 contains 14 residues. CDR3 nucleotide sequence: TGTGCCAGCAGCTCCCGGGGGGGGCAAGAGACCCAGTACTTC. Its translation: CASSSRGGQETQYF.

CDR3 nucleotides: TGTGCCAGCAGTACCCGGGACATGAGAAACACCATATATTTT. The encoded protein is CASSTRDMRNTIYF. The genes are TRBV6-5 and TRBJ1-3, with D possibly matching TRBD1 (6 bases). V was clipped by 5 bases and J by 5 bases, with 13 bases between them. CDR1 and CDR2 from the germline V gene are MNHEY and SVGAGI. The CDR3 loop spans 14 amino acids.

This clone appeared a single time. CDR3 sequence reads: CASSAPVQGNTEAFF. As DNA, the CDR3 is TGTGCCAGCAGCGCCCCGGTCCAGGGGAACACTGAAGCTTTCTTT. The chain uses TRBV6-1 and TRBJ1-1; tentatively, D is TRBD1 (5 bases). Germline V lookup: CDR1 MNHNS, CDR2 SASEGT. V dropped 6 bases and J dropped 1 base, with 15 bases sitting between them. The CDR3 consists of 15 residues.

This chain uses TRBV4-1 with TRBJ2-7, with a weak D call TRBD1 (5 bases). The CDR3 is made up of 13 amino acids. V lost 4 bases to trimming and J lost 3 bases, with 10 bases between them. Germline CDR1 and CDR2: MGHRA and YSYEKL. The CDR3 sequence is CASSRGQDYEQYF. The DNA for the CDR3 is TGCGCCAGCAGCCGCGGACAAGACTACGAGCAGTACTTC.

In its sample, this clone was seen once. This rearrangement joins TRBV10-2 to TRBJ2-3, with 9 bases identical to TRBD2. The J segment lost 1 base and the V segment lost 5 bases, leaving 4 bases of the junction unmatched. CDR3 length equals 15 residues. CDR1 and CDR2 (germline): WSHSY, SAAADI. The CDR3 spells CASSQAGGRTDTQYF. DNA of the CDR3: TGCGCCAGCAGTCAAGCGGGGGGCCGCACAGATACGCAGTATTTT.

The rearrangement joins TRBV27 to TRBJ2-1; 9 bases agree with TRBD2. With V trimmed by 8 bases and J by 5 bases, 10 bases remained unmatched. This CDR3 contains 15 residues. Germline CDR1 MNHEY, CDR2 SMNVEV (reference sequence). CDR3 DNA: TGTGCCAGCGTGGATAGCGGGGGCCTTAACAATGAGCAGTTCTTC. Its translation: CASVDSGGLNNEQFF.

CDR3 sequence (DNA): TGTGCCAGCAGCCCTAGACAGGACGGTGAAGCTTTCTTT. Protein: CASSPRQDGEAFF. The V call is TRBV7-6, the J call TRBJ1-1, with a weak D call TRBD1 (6 bases). CDR1 is SGHVS and CDR2 is FNYEAQ in the germline V gene. The V end lost 5 bases, the J end lost 7 bases, and 14 bases lay between the germline ends. There are 13 residues in the CDR3.

The chain carries TRBV7-8 and TRBJ1-1; possible D gene TRBD1, 5 bases. Germline V gives CDR1 SGHVS, CDR2 FQNEAQ. The CDR3 loop spans 13 amino acids. The V and J ends lost 1 base and 3 bases respectively, with 6 bases between them. CDR3 nucleotides: TGTGCCAGCAGCTTAGACAGGTACACTGAAGCTTTCTTT. Its translation: CASSLDRYTEAFF.

The rearrangement joins TRBV4-1 to TRBJ2-5, with 7 bases aligning to TRBD1. The CDR3 has 16 residues. V lost 3 bases, J lost 5 bases, and 12 bases stayed unmatched. Germline CDR1 is MGHRA and CDR2 is YSYEKL. The CDR3 sequence: CASSHIGRDSRETQYF. The CDR3 DNA follows: TGCGCCAGCAGCCACATTGGCCGGGACAGTCGGGAGACCCAGTACTTC.

The V and J genes are TRBV30 and TRBJ1-5; weak D call: TRBD1 (6 bases). The CDR3 totals 13 residues. The germline CDR1 and CDR2 sequences are GTSNPN and SVGIG (reference sequence). V lost 5 bases and J 2 bases, leaving 10 bases between the germline ends. This CDR3 reads CAWGGGGNQPQHF. The CDR3 coding sequence is TGTGCCTGGGGAGGGGGGGGCAATCAGCCCCAGCATTTT. Full variable domain (missing parts from reference TRBV30 and TRBJ1-5): SQTIHQWPATLVQPVGSPLSLECTVEGTSNPNLYWYRQAAGRGLQLLFYSVGIGQISSEVPQNLSASRPQDRQFILSSKKLLLSDSGFYLCAWGGGGNQPQHFGDGTRLSIL.

This clone was seen only once. The chain is built from TRBV6-6 and TRBJ1-3; no reliable D call. The CDR3 consists of 15 residues. CDR1 is MNHNY and CDR2 is SVGAGI in the germline V gene (reference sequence). Trimming took 2 bases from V and 4 from J, leaving 12 bases between them. This chain's CDR3 is CASSYEGITGNTIYF. CDR3 nucleotide sequence: TGTGCCAGCAGTTACGAGGGCATCACCGGAAACACCATATATTTT.

The chain uses TRBV4-3 and TRBJ1-6; 9 nucleotides match TRBD1. Germline V CDR1 and CDR2: LGHNA, YSLEER. V shed 1 base, J shed 5 bases, and the junction held 6 bases outside the gene matches. CDR3 length equals 17 residues. CDR3 sequence (DNA): TGCGCCAGCAGCCAAGTCCCCACAGGGGGCAATAATTCACCCCTCCACTTT. It translates to CASSQVPTGGNNSPLHF.

This clone appeared a single time. The V gene is TRBV7-9, the J gene TRBJ2-1, with TRBD1 matching over 9 bases. The CDR3 sequence is 15 residues long. Trimming took 6 bases from V and 4 from J; bases not matched to a gene: 7. The V gene's germline CDR1 is SEHNR and CDR2 FQNEAQ (reference sequence). In DNA form, the CDR3 reads TGTGCCAGCAGTCATCGGGACAGGGCTTACAATGAGCAGTTCTTC. Its protein product is CASSHRDRAYNEQFF.

This clone turned up a few times. The chain is built from TRBV10-2 and TRBJ2-1, with a possible D match to TRBD2 (5 bases). Germline CDR1 is WSHSY and CDR2 is SAAADI. The V end was cut by 2 bases, the J end by 7 bases, with 15 bases between. The CDR3 contains 15 residues. This chain's CDR3 is CASSEAGLRQNEQFF. The CDR3 DNA sequence: TGCGCCAGCAGTGAGGCAGGACTCCGCCAGAATGAGCAGTTCTTC.

With regard to this clone: A junction boundary mismatches the germline segment, possibly from a read error. The rearrangement joins TRBV7-7 to TRBJ2-1; D is possibly TRBD1 (5 bases). CDR1 is SSHAT and CDR2 is FNYEAQ in the germline V gene (reference sequence). The CDR3 contains 13 residues. In DNA form, the CDR3 reads TGTGCTAGCAGCTTAGAGGTTCAGGGTGAGCAGTTCTTC. It translates to CASSLEVQGEQFF.

The chain links TRBV5-5 to TRBJ1-1; 8 nucleotides line up with TRBD1. The CDR3 has 16 amino acids. With 0 bases clipped from V and 4 bases from J, the junction kept 8 bases outside the gene matches. Germline V CDR1 and CDR2: SGHKS, YYEKEE (reference sequence). CDR3 nucleotides: TGTGCCAGCAGCTTGGCTCGGCAGGGGGCGGGCACTGAAGCTTTCTTT. Translation gives CASSLARQGAGTEAFF.

This clone came up a few times. The chain recombines TRBV9 with TRBJ1-6, with unresolved D. There are 13 residues in the CDR3. Germline V CDR1 and CDR2: SGDLS, YYNGEE. Trimming stripped 0 bases from V and 8 bases from J, with 6 bases between. DNA of the CDR3: TGTGCCAGCAGCGTAGGGCAGGATTCACCCCTCCACTTT. Protein: CASSVGQDSPLHF.

In its sample, this clone was seen a few times. One junction end disagrees with the germline gene, perhaps due to a read error. This rearrangement joins TRBV7-2 to TRBJ2-1, with 7 bases lining up with TRBD1. The length of the CDR3 is 16 residues. Germline assignment: CDR1 SGHTA and CDR2 FQGNSA. CDR3 protein: CATSARGIGTNNEQFF. The DNA of the CDR3 is TGTGCCACCAGCGCCAGGGGGATTGGAACGAACAATGAGCAGTTCTTC. Supplemented by reference TRBV7-2 and TRBJ2-1, the full variable domain reads GAGVSQSPSNKVTEKGKDVELRCDPISGHTALYWYRQSLGQGLEFLIYFQGNSAPDKSGLPSDRFSAERTGGSVSTLTIQRTQQEDSAVYLCATSARGIGTNNEQFFGPGTRLTVL.

The V gene is TRBV12-5, the J gene TRBJ2-2; D call uncertain. Between the trimmed V and J ends, which lost 2 bases and 4 bases, there was a span of 11 bases. The germline gives CDR1 LGHNT, CDR2 FRNRAP. This CDR3 comprises 15 residues. The CDR3 reads CASGLPPIVTGELFF. DNA for the CDR3: TGTGCTAGTGGTTTGCCACCCATAGTCACCGGGGAGCTGTTTTTT.

The chain uses TRBV14 and TRBJ1-1; D unresolved. Per the germline V gene, CDR1 is SGHDN and CDR2 is FVKESK. V lost 1 base and J 1 base, leaving 4 bases between the germline ends. There are 13 residues in the CDR3. The CDR3 is CASSQVRNTEAFF. The CDR3 DNA reads as TGTGCCAGCAGCCAAGTGAGGAACACTGAAGCTTTCTTT.

The rearrangement uses TRBV28 and TRBJ1-1; tentative D call: TRBD1 (6 bases). There are 15 residues in the CDR3. Trimming removed 10 bases from V and 4 bases from J, with 22 bases in between. Germline CDR1 MDHEN, CDR2 SYDVKM. The CDR3 DNA is TGTGCCATAACAGGTGGGGGGGCGGGAGGCACTGAAGCTTTCTTT. Protein: CAITGGGAGGTEAFF.

This rearrangement joins TRBV7-2 to TRBJ2-5, with D possibly matching TRBD2 (6 bases). CDR1 SGHTA and CDR2 FQGNSA come from the germline V gene. The germline V and J ends were trimmed by 2 bases and 2 bases, with 9 bases remaining between them. This CDR3 comprises 14 residues. The CDR3 region is CASSLHRGQETQYF. CDR3 coding DNA: TGTGCCAGCAGCTTACACCGGGGGCAAGAGACCCAGTACTTC.

CDR3 loop: CASSPGTVVGYTF. The DNA for the CDR3 is TGTGCCAGCAGCCCAGGGACAGTTGTTGGCTACACCTTC. This chain joins TRBV11-2 and TRBJ1-2; 7 bases agree with TRBD1. V trimming: 5 bases; J trimming: 7 bases; junction bases outside the gene matches: 7. CDR3 length: 13 amino acids. Looked up from germline, CDR1 is SGHAT and CDR2 is FQNNGV.

This clone was observed a handful of times. The chain couples TRBV13 to TRBJ1-1; D gene ambiguous. This CDR3 region has 13 residues. The V gene's germline CDR1 is PRHDT and CDR2 FYEKMQ (reference sequence). The germline V and J ends were trimmed by 9 bases and 1 base, with 12 bases remaining between them. CDR3 amino acids: CASSFSGNTEAFF. The CDR3 DNA follows: TGTGCCAGTTCGTTTTCGGGGAACACTGAAGCTTTCTTT.

This chain links TRBV19 with TRBJ2-7; possible D gene TRBD1, 5 bases. This CDR3 has 14 amino acids. With 4 bases removed from V and 5 bases from J, the gap between germline ends came to 15 bases. CDR1 and CDR2 (germline): LNHDA, SQIVND (reference sequence). CDR3 amino acids: CASSNPNDSNEQYF. Here the CDR3 DNA reads TGTGCCAGTAGTAACCCGAACGACAGCAACGAGCAGTACTTC. Complete variable domain (other parts from reference TRBV19 and TRBJ2-7): DGGITQSPKYLFRKEGQNVTLSCEQNLNHDAMYWYRQDPGQGLRLIYYSQIVNDFQKGDIAEGYSVSREKKESFPLTVTSAQKNPTAFYLCASSNPNDSNEQYFGPGTRLTVT.

V usage is TRBV9 and J usage is TRBJ2-3; TRBD2 aligns across 7 bases. The CDR3 runs 16 residues. From germline, CDR1 is SGDLS and CDR2 YYNGEE. V dropped 0 bases and J dropped 2; count of bases not matched to a gene: 6. The CDR3 sequence is CASSVDNGGTTDTQYF. For the CDR3, the DNA is TGTGCCAGCAGCGTAGATAACGGGGGGACCACAGATACGCAGTATTTT. The variable domain in full, with the rest retrieved from reference TRBV9 and TRBJ2-3, is DSGVTQTPKHLITATGQRVTLRCSPRSGDLSVYWYQQSLDQGLQFLIQYYNGEERAKGNILERFSAQQFPDLHSELNLSSLELGDSALYFCASSVDNGGTTDTQYFGPGTRLTVL.

The J gene is TRBJ1-1, the V gene TRBV6-1, with D unclear. V was pared by 5 bases and J by 5 bases, with 6 bases between. Germline-derived CDR1 and CDR2 are MNHNS and SASEGT. This CDR3 comprises 11 residues. The CDR3: CASSSLTEAFF. CDR3 nucleotides: TGTGCCAGCAGTTCCCTTACTGAAGCTTTCTTT.